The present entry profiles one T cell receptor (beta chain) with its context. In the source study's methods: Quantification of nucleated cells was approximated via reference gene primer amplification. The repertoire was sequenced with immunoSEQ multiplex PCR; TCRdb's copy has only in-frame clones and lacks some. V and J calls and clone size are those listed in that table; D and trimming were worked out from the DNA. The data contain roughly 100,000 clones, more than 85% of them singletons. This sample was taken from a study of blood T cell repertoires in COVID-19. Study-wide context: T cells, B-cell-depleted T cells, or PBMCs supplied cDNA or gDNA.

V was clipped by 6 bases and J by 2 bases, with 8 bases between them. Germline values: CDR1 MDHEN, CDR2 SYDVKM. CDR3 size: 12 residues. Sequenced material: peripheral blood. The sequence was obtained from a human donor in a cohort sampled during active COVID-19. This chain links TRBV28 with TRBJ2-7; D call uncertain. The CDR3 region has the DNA TGTGCCAGCAGGGAGACTGCCTACGAGCAGTACTTC. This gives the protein CASRETAYEQYF.